One and the same sample provided the 30 T cell receptor beta chains below, sequenced in a study of neurological immune-mediated disorders. Sample time point: longitudinal time-point 2. TCRdb reanalysed the 5' RACE reads using MiXCR and keeps one entry per CDR3 protein. The table includes some 49,000 distinct CDR3 sequences, around 12% detected once. Sequencing was carried out using PBMCs. Receptor source: a male donor with HTLV-1-associated myelopathy (HAM/TSP).

There are many counts of this clonotype. This chain links TRBV6-6 with TRBJ2-1; the match to TRBD2 covers 9 bases. The CDR3 is made up of 16 amino acids. Trimming removed 3 bases from V and 5 bases from J; junction bases left unmatched: 8. CDR1 and CDR2 (germline): MNHNY, SVGAGI (reference sequence). The CDR3 bases are TGTGCCAGCAGTTATTACGGCGGGGGGGACGACAATGAGCAGTTCTTC. Its protein is CASSYYGGGDDNEQFF.

Details on this clonotype: A much larger clone differs by one base, so this may be a read error. The V call is TRBV20-1, the J call TRBJ2-5; D is possibly TRBD1 or TRBD2 (5 bases each). This CDR3 region has 13 residues. Trimming took 3 bases from V and 0 from J, leaving 8 bases between them. Germline V lookup: CDR1 DFQATT, CDR2 SNEGSKA (reference sequence). CDR3 DNA sequence: TGCAGTGCTAGGCAGGGACACCAAGAGACCCAGTACTTC. Translating it yields CSARQGHQETQYF.

This clonotype has ten or more counts. This chain uses TRBV12-3 or TRBV12-4 with TRBJ2-7; D possibly corresponds to TRBD1 (6 bases). The CDR3 consists of 12 residues. V lost 6 bases, J lost 11 bases, and 17 bases lay in between. This chain's CDR3 is CASSYRRQEEYF. The DNA for the CDR3 is TGTGCCAGCAGCTACCGAAGACAGGAGGAGTACTTC.

The sample holds many counts of this clonotype. The CDR3 nucleotides are TGTGCCAGCAGCGGCGAGGGAAAGCGGGGGGGCACAGATACGCAGTATTTT. Protein: CASSGEGKRGGTDTQYF. The V and J genes are TRBV7-9 and TRBJ2-3; 9 bases are a match to TRBD2. V trimming: 5 bases; J trimming: 1 base; junction bases outside the gene matches: 10. The CDR3 is 17 residues long. Germline values: CDR1 SEHNR, CDR2 FQNEAQ (reference sequence).

This clonotype was detected many times. This chain connects TRBV4-3 to TRBJ1-1; no reliable D call. This CDR3 is built from 14 residues. V gave up 2 bases and J gave up 5 bases, with 12 bases separating them. Germline V lookup: CDR1 LGHNA, CDR2 YSLEER. DNA for the CDR3: TGCGCCAGCAGCCAACGTTCGACATGGACTGAAGCTTTCTTT. It specifies CASSQRSTWTEAFF.

At least ten counts were recorded for this clonotype. This chain links TRBV7-9 with TRBJ2-2; D is unresolved. This CDR3 has 11 residues. V shed 5 bases and J shed 7 bases, with 5 bases lying between them. Germline loops: CDR1 SEHNR, CDR2 FQNEAQ (reference sequence). The CDR3 is CASSASGELFF. Written as DNA, the CDR3 is TGTGCCAGCAGCGCCAGCGGGGAGCTGTTTTTT. The full variable domain, with the rest looked up from reference TRBV7-9 and TRBJ2-2, is DTGVSQNPRHKITKRGQNVTFRCDPISEHNRLYWYRQTLGQGPEFLTYFQNEAQLEKSRLLSDRFSAERPKGSFSTLEIQRTEQGDSAMYLCASSASGELFFGEGSRLTVL.

This clonotype has ten or more counts. The CDR3 protein is CASSSSGIGDEKLFF. The CDR3 DNA reads TGCGCCAGCAGCTCATCAGGGATCGGGGATGAAAAACTGTTTTTT. This chain links TRBV5-1 with TRBJ1-4, with a weak D call TRBD1 (5 bases). The V and J ends lost 3 bases and 6 bases respectively, with 15 bases between them. In germline, CDR1 is SGHRS, CDR2 YFSETQ. This CDR3 region has 15 residues.

The table lists this clonotype with many counts. The chain recombines TRBV4-3 with TRBJ1-3; no definite D call. CDR1 and CDR2 (germline): LGHNA, YSLEER. The germline V and J ends were trimmed by 1 base and 4 bases, with 11 bases remaining between them. The CDR3 is made up of 15 amino acids. The CDR3 sequence is CASSQVGGSGNTIYF. The CDR3 DNA is TGCGCCAGCAGCCAAGTCGGAGGCTCGGGAAACACCATATATTTT.

This clonotype was detected many times. V gene TRBV29-1 combines with J gene TRBJ1-5; perhaps TRBD1 as D (6 bases). This CDR3 comprises 14 residues. CDR1 is SQVTM, CDR2 ANQGSEA, per germline. V was cut by 4 bases and J by 4 bases, with 14 bases left in between. The CDR3 nucleotides are TGCAGCGTTGCTCGGGGGGCCGGTAATCAGCCCCAGCATTTT. Amino acids: CSVARGAGNQPQHF.

There are many counts of this clonotype. The chain carries TRBV20-1 and TRBJ2-7, with D possibly being TRBD1 or TRBD2 (6 bases each). Germline CDR1 is DFQATT and CDR2 is SNEGSKA (reference sequence). The CDR3 loop spans 13 amino acids. The V end was cut by 4 bases, the J end by 4 bases, with 14 bases between. The CDR3 DNA reads TGCAGTGCTACGAGGGGGGTTCGGTACGAGCAGTACTTC. This encodes CSATRGVRYEQYF.

This clonotype occurred many times. The V gene is TRBV20-1, the J gene TRBJ1-2; 7 bases match TRBD1. CDR3 length: 14 residues. Trimming at V came to 1 base and at J to 4 bases, leaving 6 bases not matched to a gene. Germline V CDR1 and CDR2: DFQATT, SNEGSKA (reference sequence). CDR3 DNA sequence: TGCAGTGCTAGAGTCCGGGACAGCCCCTATGGCTACACCTTC. Encoded protein: CSARVRDSPYGYTF.

In its sample, this clonotype was seen many times. The genes are TRBV3-1 and TRBJ2-5; tentative D call: TRBD1 (7 bases). V was trimmed by 3 bases and J by 4 bases, leaving 9 bases between them. Germline V lookup: CDR1 LGHDT, CDR2 YNNKEL (reference sequence). CDR3 size: 13 residues. CDR3 coding DNA: TGTGCCAGCAGCCAGCAGGGGGGAGAGACCCAGTACTTC. Protein: CASSQQGGETQYF.

In this sample, this clonotype turned up many times. The chain recombines TRBV5-6 with TRBJ2-7, with no clear D. CDR3 size: 12 residues. Trimming took off 4 bases at V and 3 bases at J, with 8 bases between the two ends. CDR1 is SGHDT and CDR2 is YYEEEE in the germline V gene. The CDR3 bases are TGTGCCAGCAGCCTCTCCGGCTACGAGCAGTACTTC. The encoded protein is CASSLSGYEQYF.

This clonotype was seen once. One end of the junction is discordant with germline, which a read error may explain. The rearrangement uses TRBV5-1 and TRBJ1-1; 7 positions agree with TRBD1. The length of the CDR3 is 15 residues. CDR1 is SGHRS and CDR2 is YFSETQ in the germline V gene. CDR3 sequence (DNA): TGCGCCAGCAGCTTGGCGGGCAGGGGGAGCACTGAAGCTTACTTT. Translated: CASSLAGRGSTEAYF.

This chain uses TRBV5-8 with TRBJ2-3, with D possibly being TRBD2 (5 bases). V was trimmed by 1 base and J by 2 bases, leaving 14 bases between them. The germline gives CDR1 SGHTS, CDR2 YDEGEE. This CDR3 has 16 amino acids. The CDR3 loop is CASSLLVGGDTDTQYF. The CDR3 nucleotides read TGTGCCAGCAGCTTGTTGGTCGGAGGAGACACAGATACGCAGTATTTT.

To note about this clonotype: This may arise from a read error, as a much more abundant clone is one base away. The rearrangement uses TRBV27 and TRBJ2-2; possibly TRBD2 for D (6 bases). Germline CDR1 reads MNHEY; CDR2 reads SMNVEV (reference sequence). The CDR3 spans 13 residues. This CDR3 reads CAISLSGDGELFF. CDR3 DNA: TGTGCCATCAGTTTATCGGGGGACGGGGAGCTGTTTTTT.

In this sample, this clonotype turned up a few times. The chain carries TRBV15 and TRBJ1-5; maybe TRBD1 (5 bases). CDR3 length: 13 amino acids. Trimming cost V 0 bases and J 11 bases, with 11 bases left between them. The germline CDR1 and CDR2 sequences are LNHNV and YYDKDF (reference sequence). CDR3 protein: CATSRDNAGAQHF. DNA of the CDR3: TGTGCCACCAGCAGAGATAATGCGGGGGCCCAGCATTTT.

This clonotype has a count of ten or more. The V gene is TRBV3-1, the J gene TRBJ1-2; tentative D call: TRBD1 (6 bases). The germline V gene has CDR1 LGHDT and CDR2 YNNKEL (reference sequence). The CDR3 has 17 amino acids. Trimming removed 2 bases at V and 5 bases at J, with 21 bases between. The DNA for the CDR3 is TGTGCCAGCAGCCAACCCGACAGGCCCCCCTCGGGGTATGGCTACACCTTC. Encoded protein: CASSQPDRPPSGYGYTF.

The table lists this clonotype with many counts. The chain carries TRBV5-1 and TRBJ2-1, with D perhaps being TRBD1 or TRBD2 (5 bases each). CDR3 size: 15 residues. The germline V gene encodes CDR1 SGHRS and CDR2 YFSETQ. V lost 9 bases to trimming and J lost 0 bases, with 16 bases between them. The CDR3: CATRLGGGSYNEQFF. The CDR3 DNA is TGCGCCACCAGACTGGGTGGGGGCTCCTACAATGAGCAGTTCTTC.

This clonotype has at least ten counts. V and J are TRBV14 and TRBJ1-6; the match to TRBD1 covers 8 bases. There are 14 residues in the CDR3. The V and J ends lost 4 bases and 8 bases, in that order; junction bases with no gene match: 4. The germline gives CDR1 SGHDN, CDR2 FVKESK. In nucleotides, the CDR3 is TGTGCCAGCAGCCTAACAGGGGGGGATTCACCCCTCCACTTT. Translated, it gives CASSLTGGDSPLHF.

This clonotype was counted many times. This sequence joins TRBV5-1 and TRBJ1-1, with 7 bases that match TRBD1. Germline trimming cut 4 bases from V and 5 bases from J; bases unmatched to any gene: 14. The CDR3 has 16 residues. Germline V gene lookup returns CDR1 SGHRS and CDR2 YFSETQ. The CDR3 DNA sequence: TGCGCCAGCAGCCCACCAACCGCGACAGGGAGGACTGAAGCTTTCTTT. Amino acid sequence: CASSPPTATGRTEAFF.

This clonotype was counted ten times or more. The chain is built from TRBV7-9 and TRBJ1-5, with no clear D. CDR3 length equals 12 residues. With 5 bases removed from V and 9 bases from J, the gap between germline ends came to 11 bases. CDR1 is SEHNR, CDR2 FQNEAQ, per germline (reference sequence). The CDR3: CASSEGSWPQHF. The CDR3 nucleotides are TGTGCCAGCAGCGAAGGGTCATGGCCCCAGCATTTT. Variable domain in full (rest from reference TRBV7-9 and TRBJ1-5): DTGVSQNPRHKITKRGQNVTFRCDPISEHNRLYWYRQTLGQGPEFLTYFQNEAQLEKSRLLSDRFSAERPKGSFSTLEIQRTEQGDSAMYLCASSEGSWPQHFGDGTRLSIL.

This clonotype was detected ten times or more. The chain recombines TRBV12-3 or TRBV12-4 with TRBJ2-7; the match to TRBD2 covers 7 bases. The CDR3 totals 12 residues. V gave up 5 bases and J gave up 4 bases; unmatched junction bases: 2. CDR3 coding DNA: TGTGCCAGCAGTGTGGGGGGGTACGAGCAGTACTTC. Encoded protein: CASSVGGYEQYF.

This chain uses TRBV6-1 with TRBJ2-3; 8 bases match TRBD2. Germline-derived CDR1 and CDR2 are MNHNS and SASEGT. Trimming took 6 bases from V and 3 from J; bases not matched to a gene: 11. This CDR3 is built from 16 residues. The CDR3 DNA reads TGTGCCAGCAGCGTTTTGTCGCGGGGGGCGACAGATACGCAGTATTTT. Translating gives CASSVLSRGATDTQYF.

This clonotype is medium-sized by share. The chain carries TRBV4-3 and TRBJ1-1; D unresolved. The CDR3 is 17 amino acids. The V end lost 0 bases, the J end lost 0 bases, and 14 bases lay between the germline ends. CDR1 and CDR2 (germline): LGHNA, YSLEER. The CDR3 region has the DNA TGCGCCAGCAGCCAAGATCGAATGGTAGGATTGAACACTGAAGCTTTCTTT. Amino acid sequence: CASSQDRMVGLNTEAFF.

In the case of this clonotype: The missing conserved phenylalanine or tryptophan at the end of this CDR3 makes a read error likely. V is TRBV7-9 and J is TRBJ1-5; D call uncertain. The J call is in doubt because the DNA end fits TRBJ2-3 better. The germline gives CDR1 SEHNR, CDR2 FQNEAQ (reference sequence). This CDR3 contains 12 residues. The CDR3 DNA reads as TGTGCCAGCAGCCTTGGGAATCAGCCCCAGTATTTA. This codes for CASSLGNQPQYL.

This clonotype has a count of ten or more. The V call is TRBV3-1, the J call TRBJ2-1; D not certain. The CDR3 contains 14 residues. Germline assignment: CDR1 LGHDT and CDR2 YNNKEL (reference sequence). V was trimmed by 4 bases and J by 2 bases, leaving 9 bases between them. The CDR3 here is CASSPRSPYNEQFF. The CDR3 bases are TGTGCCAGCAGCCCGAGAAGTCCCTACAATGAGCAGTTCTTC.

Ten or more counts support this clonotype. The V gene is TRBV25-1, the J gene TRBJ2-7; a possible D gene is TRBD2 (5 bases). Trimming took off 7 bases at V and 6 bases at J, with 16 bases between the two ends. CDR3 length: 13 amino acids. Germline V gene data show CDR1 as MGHDK and CDR2 as SYGVNS. CDR3 sequence: CASTRDLGSEQYF. CDR3 nucleotide sequence: TGTGCCAGCACCCGGGATTTGGGATCCGAGCAGTACTTC.

With regard to this clonotype: A much larger clonotype is one base distant, so this may be a read error. This chain links TRBV21-1 with TRBJ2-3; TRBD1 is the table's D call and was not checked against the DNA. TRBV21-1 is flagged as a pseudogene. This CDR3 contains 15 residues. CDR3 protein: CASSKTGQAEYTQYF. As DNA, the CDR3 is TGTGCCAGCAGCAAAACTGGACAGGCTGAATATACGCAGTATTTT.

At least ten counts were recorded for this clonotype. This chain uses TRBV5-5 with TRBJ1-5; D is uncertain. V lost 4 bases and J 0 bases, leaving 8 bases between the germline ends. Germline V gives CDR1 SGHKS, CDR2 YYEKEE (reference sequence). The CDR3 is made up of 14 amino acids. The CDR3 coding sequence is TGTGCCAGCAGCCCGGGCCATAGCAATCAGCCCCAGCATTTT. Translating it yields CASSPGHSNQPQHF.